Sequencing of this T cell receptor (beta chain) was carried out in a study of T cell repertoires in cytomegalovirus infection. TCRdb analysed the reads with MiXCR anew, one entry per CDR3 protein. The sample yields more than 250,000 distinct CDR3 sequences, around 25% seen once. A remark on this clonotype: Antigen specificity is unknown.

This CDR3 has 12 amino acids. Germline V gene data show CDR1 as SGHRS and CDR2 as YFSETQ. Trimming left V 3 bases short and J 10 bases short, with 11 bases between. The sequence came from a human donor in good health (CMV status not recorded). Some clones in this sample may be carry-over from other donors' samples. The sequencing here drew on cultured PBMCs, taken from culture after CMV antigen stimulation. This chain uses TRBV5-1 with TRBJ2-1, with D possibly being TRBD1 (6 bases). CDR3 sequence reads: CASSYTGWEQFF. As DNA, the CDR3 is TGCGCCAGCAGCTACACAGGGTGGGAGCAGTTCTTC.